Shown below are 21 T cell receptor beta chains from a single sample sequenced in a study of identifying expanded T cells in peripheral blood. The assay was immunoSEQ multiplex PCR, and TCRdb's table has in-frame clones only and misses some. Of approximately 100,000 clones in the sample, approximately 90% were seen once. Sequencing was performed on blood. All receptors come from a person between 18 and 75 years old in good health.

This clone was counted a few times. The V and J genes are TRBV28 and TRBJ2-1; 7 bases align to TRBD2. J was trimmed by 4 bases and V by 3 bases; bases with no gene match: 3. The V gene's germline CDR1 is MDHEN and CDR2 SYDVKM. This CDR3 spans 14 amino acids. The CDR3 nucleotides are TGTGCCAGCAGTTTTGGGGGGGTTTACAATGAGCAGTTCTTC. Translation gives CASSFGGVYNEQFF.

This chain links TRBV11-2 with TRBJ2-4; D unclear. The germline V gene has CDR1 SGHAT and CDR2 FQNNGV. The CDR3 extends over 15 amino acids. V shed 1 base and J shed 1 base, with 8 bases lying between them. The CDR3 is CASSLVRAAKNIQYF. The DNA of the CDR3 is TGTGCCAGCAGCTTAGTTAGGGCGGCCAAAAACATTCAGTACTTC.

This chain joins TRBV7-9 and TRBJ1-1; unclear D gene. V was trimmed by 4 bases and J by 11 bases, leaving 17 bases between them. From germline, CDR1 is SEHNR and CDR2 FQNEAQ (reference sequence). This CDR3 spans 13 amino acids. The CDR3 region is CASSYHLQTDAFF. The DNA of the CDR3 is TGTGCCAGCAGCTACCACCTTCAGACGGATGCTTTCTTT.

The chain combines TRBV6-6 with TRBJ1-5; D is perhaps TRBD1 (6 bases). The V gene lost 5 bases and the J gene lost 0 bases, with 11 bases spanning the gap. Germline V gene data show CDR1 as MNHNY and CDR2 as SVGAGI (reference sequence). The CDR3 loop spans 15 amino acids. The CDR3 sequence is CASSLGGYSNQPQHF. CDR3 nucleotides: TGTGCCAGCAGTCTAGGGGGGTATAGCAATCAGCCCCAGCATTTT.

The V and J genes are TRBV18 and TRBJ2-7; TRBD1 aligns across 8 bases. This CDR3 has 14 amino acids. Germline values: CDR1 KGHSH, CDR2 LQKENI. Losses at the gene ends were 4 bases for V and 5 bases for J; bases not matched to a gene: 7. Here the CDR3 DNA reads TGTGCCAGCTCACAATGGACAGGGTCCAACGAGCAGTACTTC. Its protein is CASSQWTGSNEQYF. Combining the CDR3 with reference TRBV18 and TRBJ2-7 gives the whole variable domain NAGVMQNPRHLVRRRGQEARLRCSPMKGHSHVYWYRQLPEEGLKFMVYLQKENIIDESGMPKERFSAEFPKEGPSILRIQQVVRGDSAAYFCASSQWTGSNEQYFGPGTRLTVT.

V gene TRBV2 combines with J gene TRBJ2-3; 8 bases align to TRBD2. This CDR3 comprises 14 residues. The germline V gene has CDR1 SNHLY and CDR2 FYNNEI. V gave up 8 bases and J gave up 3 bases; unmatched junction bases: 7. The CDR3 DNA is TGTGCCAGCTCGGGGGGGCCTGGGACAGATACGCAGTATTTT. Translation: CASSGGPGTDTQYF. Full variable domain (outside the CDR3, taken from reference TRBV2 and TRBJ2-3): EPEVTQTPSHQVTQMGQEVILRCVPISNHLYFYWYRQILGQKVEFLVSFYNNEISEKSEIFDDQFSVERPDGSNFTLKIRSTKLEDSAMYFCASSGGPGTDTQYFGPGTRLTVL.

In DNA form, the CDR3 reads TGTGCCACCAGCAGAGATCTTACCAGATCTTACGAGCAGTACTTC. This codes for CATSRDLTRSYEQYF. The chain carries TRBV15 and TRBJ2-7; D gene ambiguous. Germline CDR1 LNHNV, CDR2 YYDKDF (reference sequence). V lost 0 bases to trimming and J lost 4 bases, with 13 bases between them. The CDR3 totals 15 residues.

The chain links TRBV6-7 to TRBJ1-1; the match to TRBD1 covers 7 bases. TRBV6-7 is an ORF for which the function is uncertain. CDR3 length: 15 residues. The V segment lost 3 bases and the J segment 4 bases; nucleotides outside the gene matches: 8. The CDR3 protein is CASSYYGQVGTEAFF. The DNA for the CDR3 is TGTGCCAGCAGTTATTACGGACAGGTGGGCACTGAAGCTTTCTTT.

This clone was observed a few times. The CDR3 bases are TGTGCCAGCAGCTCCCCCCCCAACTCACCCCTCCACTTT. It encodes CASSSPPNSPLHF. The gene calls are TRBV5-6 and TRBJ1-6; D is unclear. This CDR3 has 13 amino acids. V lost 3 bases and J 10 bases, leaving 11 bases between the germline ends. CDR1 and CDR2 (germline): SGHDT, YYEEEE.

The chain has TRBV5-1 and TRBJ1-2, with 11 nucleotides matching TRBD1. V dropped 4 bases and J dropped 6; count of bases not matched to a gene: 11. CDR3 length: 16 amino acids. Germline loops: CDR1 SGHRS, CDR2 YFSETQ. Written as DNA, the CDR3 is TGCGCCAGCAGCGAGGACAGGGGGCGGGCTGTAAATGGCTACACCTTC. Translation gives CASSEDRGRAVNGYTF. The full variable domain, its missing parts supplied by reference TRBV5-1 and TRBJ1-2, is KAGVTQTPRYLIKTRGQQVTLSCSPISGHRSVSWYQQTPGQGLQFLFEYFSETQRNKGNFPGRFSGRQFSNSRSEMNVSTLELGDSALYLCASSEDRGRAVNGYTFGSGTRLTVV.

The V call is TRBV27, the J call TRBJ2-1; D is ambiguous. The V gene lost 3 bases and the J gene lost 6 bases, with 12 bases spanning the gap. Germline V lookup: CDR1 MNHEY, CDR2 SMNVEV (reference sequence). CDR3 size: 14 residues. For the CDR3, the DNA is TGTGCCAGCAGTTTTTCCGGGTTTGGCAATGAGCAGTTCTTC. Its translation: CASSFSGFGNEQFF.

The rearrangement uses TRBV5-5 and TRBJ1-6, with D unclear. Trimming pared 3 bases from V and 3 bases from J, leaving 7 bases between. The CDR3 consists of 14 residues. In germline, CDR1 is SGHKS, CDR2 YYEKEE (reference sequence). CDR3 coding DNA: TGTGCCAGCAGCTGGACGGACTATAATTCACCCCTCCACTTT. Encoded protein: CASSWTDYNSPLHF.

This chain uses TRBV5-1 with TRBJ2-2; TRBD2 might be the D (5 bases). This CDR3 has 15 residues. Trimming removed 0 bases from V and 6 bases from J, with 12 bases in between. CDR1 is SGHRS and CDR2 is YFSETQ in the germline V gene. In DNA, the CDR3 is TGCGCCAGCAGCTTGGAACCCCAGAGGGCCGGGGAGCTGTTTTTT. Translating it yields CASSLEPQRAGELFF. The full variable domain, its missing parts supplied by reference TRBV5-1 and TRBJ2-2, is KAGVTQTPRYLIKTRGQQVTLSCSPISGHRSVSWYQQTPGQGLQFLFEYFSETQRNKGNFPGRFSGRQFSNSRSEMNVSTLELGDSALYLCASSLEPQRAGELFFGEGSRLTVL.

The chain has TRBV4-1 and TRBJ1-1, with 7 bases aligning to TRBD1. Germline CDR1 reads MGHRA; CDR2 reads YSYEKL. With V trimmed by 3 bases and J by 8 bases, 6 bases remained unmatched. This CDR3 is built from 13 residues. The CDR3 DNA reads TGCGCCAGCAGCCACCTCGACAGGGACGAAGCTTTCTTT. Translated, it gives CASSHLDRDEAFF.

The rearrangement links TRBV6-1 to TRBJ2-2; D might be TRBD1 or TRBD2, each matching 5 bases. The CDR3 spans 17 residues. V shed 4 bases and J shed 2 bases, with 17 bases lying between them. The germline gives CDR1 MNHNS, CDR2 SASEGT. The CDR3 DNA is TGTGCCAGCAGTGCACCATCAGGGACGCCAAACACCGGGGAGCTGTTTTTT. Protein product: CASSAPSGTPNTGELFF.

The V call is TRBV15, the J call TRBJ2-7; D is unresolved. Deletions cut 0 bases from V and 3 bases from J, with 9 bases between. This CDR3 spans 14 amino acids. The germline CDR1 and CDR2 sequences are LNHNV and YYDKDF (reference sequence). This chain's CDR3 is CATSRDKAGYEQYF. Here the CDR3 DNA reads TGTGCCACCAGCAGAGATAAGGCCGGCTACGAGCAGTACTTC.

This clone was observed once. The CDR3, as DNA: TGCGCCAGCAGTGTAGGGGGCAACCATGGCTACACCTTC. Amino acid sequence: CASSVGGNHGYTF. This chain connects TRBV10-2 to TRBJ1-2; 7 nucleotides line up with TRBD1. CDR3 length: 13 residues. The germline gives CDR1 WSHSY, CDR2 SAAADI. V lost 4 bases, J lost 6 bases, and 5 bases stayed unmatched.

CDR3 in amino acids: CASRSPKRFQGTHEQYF. DNA for the CDR3: TGTGCAAGTCGCTCCCCCAAAAGGTTTCAGGGCACCCACGAGCAGTACTTC. V usage is TRBV12-2 and J usage is TRBJ2-7; the listed D gene, TRBD1, was not tested against the DNA. TRBV12-2 is a pseudogene segment. The CDR3 runs 17 residues.

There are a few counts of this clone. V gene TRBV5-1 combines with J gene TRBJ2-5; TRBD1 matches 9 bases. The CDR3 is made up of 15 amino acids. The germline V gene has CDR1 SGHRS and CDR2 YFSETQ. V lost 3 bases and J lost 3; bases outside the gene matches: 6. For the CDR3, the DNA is TGCGCCAGCAGCTCCTCCGGACAGGGGAAAGAGACCCAGTACTTC. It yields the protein CASSSSGQGKETQYF.

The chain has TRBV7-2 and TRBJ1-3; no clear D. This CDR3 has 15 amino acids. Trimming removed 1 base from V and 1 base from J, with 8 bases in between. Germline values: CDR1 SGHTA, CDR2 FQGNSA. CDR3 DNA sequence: TGTGCCAGCAGCTTAGTAGGCCCTTCTGGAAACACCATATATTTT. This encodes CASSLVGPSGNTIYF.

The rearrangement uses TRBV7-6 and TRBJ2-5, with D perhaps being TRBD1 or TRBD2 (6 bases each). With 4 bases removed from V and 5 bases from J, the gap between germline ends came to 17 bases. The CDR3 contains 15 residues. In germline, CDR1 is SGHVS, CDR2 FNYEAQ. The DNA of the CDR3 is TGTGCCAGCAGCTCGGTGAACGGGGGCTGGGAGACCCAGTACTTC. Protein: CASSSVNGGWETQYF.